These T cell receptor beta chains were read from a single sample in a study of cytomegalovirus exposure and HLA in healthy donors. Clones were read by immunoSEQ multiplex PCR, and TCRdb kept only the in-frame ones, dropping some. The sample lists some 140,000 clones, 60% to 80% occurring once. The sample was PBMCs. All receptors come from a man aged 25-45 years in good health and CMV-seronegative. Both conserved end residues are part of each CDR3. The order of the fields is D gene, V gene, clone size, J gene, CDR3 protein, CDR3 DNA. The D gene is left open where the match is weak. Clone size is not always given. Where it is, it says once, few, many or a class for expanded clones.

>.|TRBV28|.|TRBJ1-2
CASSTRGYGYTF
TGTGCCAGCAGCACTCGGGGCTATGGCTACACCTTC
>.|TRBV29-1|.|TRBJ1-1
CSVEEVSENTEAFF
TGCAGCGTTGAAGAGGTCTCAGAGAACACTGAAGCTTTCTTT
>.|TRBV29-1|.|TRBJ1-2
CSVEDRGKDKYGYTF
TGCAGCGTTGAAGATAGAGGCAAGGACAAGTATGGCTACACCTTC
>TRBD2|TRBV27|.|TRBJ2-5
CASSSTTSGGRETQYF
TGTGCCAGCAGTTCTACGACTAGCGGGGGGAGAGAGACCCAGTACTTC
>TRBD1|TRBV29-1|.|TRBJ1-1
CSVRRQGNTEAFF
TGCAGCGTCCGCAGACAGGGGAACACTGAAGCTTTCTTT
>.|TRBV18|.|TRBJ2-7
CASSLGGSSYEQYF
TGTGCCAGCTCACTCGGCGGTAGCTCCTACGAGCAGTACTTC
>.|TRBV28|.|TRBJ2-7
CASSLPRGEQYF
TGTGCCAGCAGTTTGCCCCGGGGCGAGCAGTACTTC
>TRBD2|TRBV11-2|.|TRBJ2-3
CASSWGGSGTYTDTQYF
TGTGCCAGCAGCTGGGGGGGTAGCGGGACATACACAGATACGCAGTATTTT
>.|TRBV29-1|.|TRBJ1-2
CSVTPRGGMMGYTF
TGCAGCGTTACTCCACGGGGGGGCATGATGGGCTACACCTTC
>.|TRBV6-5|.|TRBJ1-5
CASSYSPEDQPQHF
TGTGCCAGCAGTTACTCTCCCGAGGATCAGCCCCAGCATTTT
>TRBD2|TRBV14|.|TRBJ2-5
CASSRHPRVGRSGVLGETQYF
TGTGCCAGCAGCCGACACCCGCGTGTTGGCAGGAGCGGGGTTTTGGGAGAGACCCAGTACTTC
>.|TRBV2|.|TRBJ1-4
CASSEGGGNEKLFF
TGTGCCAGCAGTGAGGGTGGAGGTAATGAAAAACTGTTTTTT
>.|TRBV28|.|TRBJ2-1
CASKGVSYNEQFF
TGTGCCAGTAAGGGGGTCTCCTACAATGAGCAGTTCTTC
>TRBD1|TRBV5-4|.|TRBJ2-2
CASSFRQGARTGELFF
TGTGCCAGCAGCTTCAGACAGGGGGCCCGTACCGGGGAGCTGTTTTTT
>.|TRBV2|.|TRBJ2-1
CASSPRAGEQFF
TGTGCCAGCAGCCCTAGAGCGGGTGAGCAGTTCTTC
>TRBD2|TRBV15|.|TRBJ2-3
CATSSVPGTSVDTQYF
TGTGCCACCAGCAGCGTCCCAGGGACTAGCGTTGATACGCAGTATTTT
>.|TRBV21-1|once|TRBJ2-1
CASSKRQDLGAYNEQFF
TGTGCCAGCAGCAAGAGACAGGACTTAGGGGCCTACAATGAGCAGTTCTTC
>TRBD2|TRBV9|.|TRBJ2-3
CASSVSGSTDTQYF
TGTGCCAGCAGCGTCAGCGGGAGTACAGATACGCAGTATTTT
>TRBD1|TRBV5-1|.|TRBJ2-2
CASSLADRVAGELFF
TGCGCCAGCAGCTTGGCGGACAGGGTCGCCGGGGAGCTGTTTTTT
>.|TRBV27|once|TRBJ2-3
CASIPARGDTQYF
TGTGCCAGCATCCCGGCAAGGGGAGATACGCAGTATTTT
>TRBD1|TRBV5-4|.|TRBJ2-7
CASSWDSYEQYF
TGTGCCAGCAGCTGGGACAGTTACGAGCAGTACTTC
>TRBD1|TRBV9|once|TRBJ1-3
CASSFGTAGNTIYF
TGTGCCAGCAGCTTTGGGACAGCTGGAAACACCATATATTTT
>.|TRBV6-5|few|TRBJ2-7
CASSLIGDYEQYF
TGTGCCAGCAGTTTAATAGGGGACTACGAGCAGTACTTC
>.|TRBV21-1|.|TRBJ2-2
CASSIGQGVVAGELFF
TGTGCCAGCAGCATCGGACAGGGGGTGGTAGCCGGGGAGCTGTTTTTT
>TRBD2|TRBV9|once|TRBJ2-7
CASTGGSGVTYEQYF
TGTGCCAGCACTGGGGGTAGCGGGGTTACCTACGAGCAGTACTTC
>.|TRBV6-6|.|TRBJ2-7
CASSTTYEQYF
TGTGCCAGCAGTACTACCTACGAGCAGTACTTC
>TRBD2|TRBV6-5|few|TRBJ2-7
CASSYSGTSVSYEQYF
TGTGCCAGCAGTTACTCCGGGACTAGCGTCTCCTACGAGCAGTACTTC
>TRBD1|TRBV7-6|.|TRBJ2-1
CASAAGGTEQFF
TGTGCCAGCGCCGCAGGGGGAACTGAGCAGTTCTTC
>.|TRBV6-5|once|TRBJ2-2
CASSYSYRAGTGELFF
TGTGCCAGCAGTTACTCGTACAGAGCGGGCACCGGGGAGCTGTTTTTT
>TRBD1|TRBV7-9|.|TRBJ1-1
CASSSGTGDRHTEAFF
TGTGCCAGCAGCTCCGGGACAGGGGACCGGCACACTGAAGCTTTCTTT
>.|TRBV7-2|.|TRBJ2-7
CASSSPKGQPFYEQYF
TGTGCCAGCAGCTCCCCAAAGGGGCAGCCCTTCTACGAGCAGTACTTC
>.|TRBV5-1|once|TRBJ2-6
CASSLTGTSGANVLTF
TGCGCCAGCAGCTTAACGGGAACCTCTGGGGCCAACGTCCTGACTTTC